This T cell receptor beta chain was sequenced in a study of cytomegalovirus exposure and HLA in healthy donors. General observations from the study: TCR beta chains associated with HLA were, in a later analysis, more clonally expanded than equally common others.

With 60 Vbeta and 13 Jbeta primers, the PCR was carried out. In the study's own analysis: Counted up in a later analysis, unique TCR beta chains came to approximately 77 million, with about 10 million shared. Data came from immunoSEQ multiplex PCR; TCRdb stores just in-frame clones and leaves some out. V and J calls and clone size are as listed in that table; D and trimming were resolved from the DNA. Here the sample spans around 190,000 clones, around 77% being singletons. Germline V gives CDR1 KGHSH, CDR2 LQKENI. The junction had 7 bases not matched to a gene; V was cut back by 2 bases and J by 4 bases. CDR3 length: 15 residues. On this clone: What it recognizes is unknown.

Sequencing used PBMCs. The chain uses TRBV18 and TRBJ1-2, with 7 bases fitting TRBD1. This receptor was identified in a woman aged 25 to 39 in good health and CMV-seronegative. CDR3 nucleotides: TGTGCCAGCTCACCAATAGGACAGGATATCTATGGCTACACCTTC. This sequence encodes CASSPIGQDIYGYTF.